A selection of T cell receptor beta chains follows, all from one sample in a study of blood T cell repertoires in COVID-19. Profiling relied on immunoSEQ multiplex PCR, and the TCRdb table lists in-frame clones only, not all of them. The repertoire holds 190,000 or so clones, with roughly 90% as singletons. Sequencing was done on a sample of PBMCs or T cells enriched from blood (not recorded which). These receptors were collected from a man younger than 35 with acute COVID-19. Each CDR3 is given with its conserved first and last residue. The order of the fields is V gene, CDR3 protein.

>TRBV7-3
CASSLSGQGGYGYTF
>TRBV27
CASSFPCRPLSSGNTIYF
>TRBV7-9
CASSSTSGNTDTQYF
>TRBV19
CASLPSGGNSNQPQHF
>TRBV5-1
CASSSGAGDSTEAFF
>TRBV4-2
CASSQLAGGEQYF
>TRBV11-2
CASSPRAGGGELFF
>TRBV12-1
CASSFIRDRGIEQYF
>TRBV29-1
CSVAGDRGYTF
>TRBV7-2
CASSPEGWRSMNTEAFF
>TRBV28
CASSPTRQSFTDTQYF
>TRBV18
CASSRLGQVYEQYF
>TRBV6-1
CASSEFRVSYNSPLHF
>TRBV28
CASRDRGGPYEQYF
>TRBV4-1
CASSPFNEKLFF
>TRBV4-3
CASSFGGGRGSYNEQFF
>TRBV5-1
CASSLNRGMEYEQYF
>TRBV10-3
CAISESMHRDAFF
>TRBV7-7
CASIRTTVPTNEKLFF
>TRBV19
CASSLIRDSGANVLTF
>TRBV7-2
CASSLGLAGTDTQYF
>TRBV6-5
CASTRDRGFTEAFF
>TRBV28
CASSQTGGDYEQYF
>TRBV3-1/TRBV3-2
CASSQAQSDSSGRTNEQFF
>TRBV6-5
CASTFSGGTNEKLFF
>TRBV18
CASSRDRGSTETQYF
>TRBV14
CASSQDRDTFHYEQYF
>TRBV6-5
CASTTGAGNTIYF
>TRBV6-5
CASSYEATGRHEQYF
>TRBV5-1
CASSLEGLQGREQYF
>TRBV14
CASSHTTGNEQYF
>TRBV30
CAWNAGGPLNEQFF
>TRBV29-1
CSVLRGDEQFF